The clone carrying this T cell receptor beta chain has a handful of counts. The germline CDR1 and CDR2 sequences are SGHDN and FVKESK. Trimming shortened V by 4 bases and J by 5 bases, and 18 bases separated the two germline ends. The CDR3 length is 16 residues. This sample's time point: baseline, week 1 (first vaccination visit). The sample's treatment: pre-vaccination baseline after standard-of-care therapy. Here immunoSEQ multiplex PCR was the method, and the copy in TCRdb shows in-frame clones only, minus some. This sample yields more than 80,000 clones, of which about 83% are seen a single time; approximately 8% belongs to the top ten. The source of the sample is a study of a mutant IDH1 vaccine in newly diagnosed glioma.

Specimen: PBMCs, collected from a glioma patient treated with radiotherapy, temozolomide or both. The chain recombines TRBV14 with TRBJ1-3; tentative D call: TRBD1 (6 bases). The receptor comes from a woman between 45 and 65 years old with glioma. The CDR3 DNA reads TGTGCCAGCAGCCCCCTAAATAGGGGGAATCGAAACACCATATATTTT. Its translation: CASSPLNRGNRNTIYF. The complete variable domain, with remaining parts taken from reference TRBV14 and TRBJ1-3, reads EAGVTQFPSHSVIEKGQTVTLRCDPISGHDNLYWYRRVMGKEIKFLLHFVKESKQDESGMPNNRFLAERTGGTYSTLKVQPAELEDSGVYFCASSPLNRGNRNTIYFGEGSWLTVV.